This record concerns one T cell receptor (beta chain) sequence. Repertoires were generated with immunoSEQ multiplex PCR, while TCRdb's copy carries only in-frame clones and drops some. The sample includes about 280,000 clones, 87% of them seen just once. With 5 bases removed from V and 7 bases from J, the gap between germline ends came to 17 bases. CDR3 length: 14 amino acids. Germline values: CDR1 KGHSH, CDR2 LQKENI. The sample is drawn from a study of blood T cell repertoires in COVID-19. The sequenced sample was PBMCs or T cells enriched from blood (not recorded which). This chain uses TRBV18 with TRBJ1-2; a possible D gene is TRBD1 (6 bases). The clonotype was recovered from a woman aged 35 to 49 who had recovered from COVID-19. The CDR3 DNA is TGTGCCAGCTCAGCTGCGGACAGATGGGCTGGCTACACCTTC. Translating gives CASSAADRWAGYTF.